The 20 T cell receptor beta chains in this list originate from one sample, sequenced in a study of brain metastases from non-small cell lung cancer. Sequenced by immunoSEQ multiplex PCR; TCRdb stores in-frame clones only, minus some. The sample yields over 1,500 clones, roughly 90% seen once. The material sequenced was primary lung tumor tissue. The receptor set was obtained from a donor at least 40 years old with non-small cell lung cancer.

This clone was recorded once. The CDR3 DNA reads as TGTGCCATCAGTCTAGCGGAACCCTCCTACAATGAGCAGTTCTTC. Translation: CAISLAEPSYNEQFF. The V gene is TRBV10-3, the J gene TRBJ2-1, with 7 bases identical to TRBD2. The CDR3 sequence is 15 residues long. V lost 5 bases and J lost 0; bases outside the gene matches: 4. Germline V gene sequence: CDR1 ENHRY, CDR2 SYGVKD.

V and J are TRBV6-1 and TRBJ1-1; tentatively, D is TRBD1 (5 bases). V was cut by 0 bases and J by 8 bases, with 16 bases left in between. This CDR3 contains 15 residues. Germline V lookup: CDR1 MNHNS, CDR2 SASEGT. The DNA of the CDR3 is TGTGCCAGCAGTGAAGCGAGCGGTAGGGGCAGGGAAGCTTTCTTT. This gives the protein CASSEASGRGREAFF.

This clone was observed a handful of times. The sample holds other DNA sequences that translate to the same CDR3. The chain combines TRBV12-3 or TRBV12-4 with TRBJ1-1; D unresolved. The germline V and J ends were trimmed by 6 bases and 1 base, with 9 bases remaining between them. The CDR3 runs to 13 residues. CDR3 loop: CASSLRGNTEAFF. In DNA form, the CDR3 reads TGTGCCAGCAGCCTCCGAGGGAACACTGAAGCTTTCTTT.

This clone was found once. The rearrangement uses TRBV11-1 and TRBJ2-1; no definite D call. Looked up from germline, CDR1 is SGHAT and CDR2 is FQDESV (reference sequence). The CDR3 has 13 amino acids. V was clipped by 5 bases and J by 5 bases, with 10 bases between them. The CDR3 DNA reads TGTGCCAGCAGCCGGTTTAACCACAATGAGCAGTTCTTC. Protein sequence: CASSRFNHNEQFF.

This chain joins TRBV30 and TRBJ1-2; 9 bases align to TRBD1. This CDR3 has 15 residues. Germline V gives CDR1 GTSNPN, CDR2 SVGIG (reference sequence). The ends lost 3 bases at V and 3 bases at J; junction bases unmatched: 8. The CDR3 is CAWREGTGRDYGYTF. In DNA form, the CDR3 reads TGTGCCTGGAGGGAGGGGACAGGGAGAGACTATGGCTACACCTTC. Using reference TRBV30 and TRBJ1-2 for the parts outside the CDR3, the full variable domain is SQTIHQWPATLVQPVGSPLSLECTVEGTSNPNLYWYRQAAGRGLQLLFYSVGIGQISSEVPQNLSASRPQDRQFILSSKKLLLSDSGFYLCAWREGTGRDYGYTFGSGTRLTVV.

For this clone: Other nucleotide sequences from this sample produce the same CDR3. The chain links TRBV4-1 to TRBJ2-1; 10 bases match TRBD2. The germline V gene has CDR1 MGHRA and CDR2 YSYEKL. The CDR3 contains 16 residues. V lost 3 bases, J lost 4 bases, and 6 bases stayed unmatched. The CDR3 region is CASSQVAGGLYNEQFF. CDR3 coding DNA: TGCGCCAGCAGCCAGGTAGCGGGGGGTCTTTACAATGAGCAGTTCTTC.

The chain employs TRBV30 and TRBJ1-6; D perhaps matches TRBD1 (5 bases). CDR1 is GTSNPN, CDR2 SVGIG, per germline (reference sequence). The CDR3 is 13 residues long. V dropped 7 bases and J dropped 10 bases, with 17 bases sitting between them. The CDR3 sequence: CASRQGDGSPLHF. CDR3 in DNA: TGTGCCTCCCGTCAGGGAGATGGGTCACCCCTCCACTTT.

The chain has TRBV4-3 and TRBJ1-1, with D possibly TRBD1 on 5 matching bases. V was cut by 2 bases and J by 2 bases, with 12 bases left in between. Looked up from germline, CDR1 is LGHNA and CDR2 is YSLEER. This CDR3 is built from 15 residues. DNA of the CDR3: TGCGCCAGCAGCCAACACAGGACCGTAAACACTGAAGCTTTCTTT. This encodes CASSQHRTVNTEAFF.

The chain carries TRBV7-2 and TRBJ1-5; possible D gene TRBD1, 5 bases. Germline CDR1 and CDR2: SGHTA and FQGNSA. This CDR3 region has 15 residues. Trimming stripped 1 base from V and 6 bases from J, with 13 bases between. DNA for the CDR3: TGTGCCAGCAGCTTAGGAGTCAGGGAGGGTCAGCCCCAGCATTTT. Amino acids: CASSLGVREGQPQHF. The complete variable domain, with remaining parts taken from reference TRBV7-2 and TRBJ1-5, reads GAGVSQSPSNKVTEKGKDVELRCDPISGHTALYWYRQSLGQGLEFLIYFQGNSAPDKSGLPSDRFSAERTGGSVSTLTIQRTQQEDSAVYLCASSLGVREGQPQHFGDGTRLSIL.

This rearrangement joins TRBV2 to TRBJ1-4; 8 bases are a match to TRBD1. The CDR3 length is 17 residues. Trimming took 6 bases from V and 8 from J; bases not matched to a gene: 17. The germline V gene encodes CDR1 SNHLY and CDR2 FYNNEI. As DNA, the CDR3 is TGTGCCAGCAGCGCTAATATGGACAGGGACTTAAGAGAAAAACTGTTTTTT. This gives the protein CASSANMDRDLREKLFF.

V is TRBV6-2 or TRBV6-3 and J is TRBJ2-1, with TRBD2 matching over 10 bases. Germline V gene data show CDR1 as MNHEY and CDR2 as SVGEGT. V gave up 2 bases and J gave up 4 bases; unmatched junction bases: 2. CDR3 length: 15 amino acids. This chain's CDR3 is CASSYDSGGYNEQFF. As DNA, the CDR3 is TGTGCCAGCAGTTACGATAGCGGGGGGTACAATGAGCAGTTCTTC.

This rearrangement joins TRBV4-2 to TRBJ1-2; D unclear. CDR3 length equals 10 residues. The germline V gene has CDR1 LGHNA and CDR2 YNFKEQ. The V gene lost 0 bases and the J gene lost 7 bases, with 0 bases spanning the gap. CDR3 residues: CASSQDGYTF. CDR3 sequence (DNA): TGTGCCAGCAGCCAAGATGGCTACACCTTC.

This rearrangement joins TRBV6-5 to TRBJ2-7; 8 positions agree with TRBD1. After removal of 11 bases from V and 5 bases from J, the junction contained 11 bases not matched to a gene. The length of the CDR3 is 13 residues. From germline, CDR1 is MNHEY and CDR2 SVGAGI. The CDR3 DNA reads as TGTGCCGGCGCCCACGGGACAGGTGACGAGCAGTACTTC. This gives the protein CAGAHGTGDEQYF.

The chain links TRBV5-1 to TRBJ1-1, with a tentative D call TRBD1 (6 bases). The CDR3 is made up of 14 amino acids. Trimming cost V 4 bases and J 1 base, with 11 bases left between them. Germline CDR1 and CDR2: SGHRS and YFSETQ. The chain's CDR3 is CASSKDSPNTEAFF. CDR3 in DNA: TGCGCCAGCAGCAAGGACAGCCCGAACACTGAAGCTTTCTTT.

The chain employs TRBV24-1 and TRBJ2-3, with D possibly matching TRBD1 (5 bases). Trimming cost V 1 base and J 0 bases, with 16 bases left between them. In germline, CDR1 is KGHDR, CDR2 SFDVKD. The CDR3 contains 18 residues. CDR3 residues: CATSDFKATASSTDTQYF. The DNA for the CDR3 is TGTGCCACCAGTGATTTTAAGGCGACAGCTTCTAGCACAGATACGCAGTATTTT.

The CDR3 loop reads CASGLVHFWTSGMTSTDTQYF. CDR3 sequence (DNA): TGTGCTAGTGGTTTGGTACACTTCTGGACTAGCGGAATGACTTCCACAGATACGCAGTATTTT. The chain links TRBV12-5 to TRBJ2-3; 10 positions match TRBD2. The CDR3 totals 21 residues. Germline assignment: CDR1 LGHNT and CDR2 FRNRAP. J lost 2 bases, V lost 0 bases, and 17 bases had no gene match.

The chain employs TRBV28 and TRBJ1-5, with 7 bases that match TRBD1. The V segment lost 5 bases and the J segment 6 bases; nucleotides outside the gene matches: 10. This CDR3 has 15 amino acids. Germline V gene data show CDR1 as MDHEN and CDR2 as SYDVKM. This chain's CDR3 is CASSTRTGGGQPQHF. CDR3 DNA: TGTGCCAGCAGTACCCGGACAGGTGGGGGTCAGCCCCAGCATTTT.

This clone was detected a few times. The genes are TRBV10-2 and TRBJ1-1; D is possibly TRBD1 (5 bases). The ends were cut back, 0 bases at V and 5 bases at J, with 10 bases in the middle. Germline-derived CDR1 and CDR2 are WSHSY and SAAADI. The CDR3 sequence is 14 residues long. The DNA for the CDR3 is TGCGCCAGCAGTGAGTCTGCCTGGGGGACTGAAGCTTTCTTT. It codes for CASSESAWGTEAFF.

A note on this clone: Mismatch with germline at one junction end may stem from a read error. The V and J genes are TRBV4-2 and TRBJ1-2, with D possibly TRBD1 on 6 matching bases. CDR3 length equals 15 residues. Germline V lookup: CDR1 LGHNA, CDR2 YNFKEQ. CDR3 in DNA: TGTGCCAGCAGCCAAGATCGGTCCAGGGGATATGGCTATACCTTC. Its protein is CASSQDRSRGYGYTF.

J is TRBJ2-1 and V is TRBV7-3, with TRBD2 matching 9 bases. CDR3 size: 15 residues. Germline CDR1 is SGHTA and CDR2 is FQGTGA. Trimming cost V 5 bases and J 9 bases; bases outside gene matches: 11. The CDR3: CASSLTSGAYLEQFF. DNA of the CDR3: TGTGCCAGCAGCCTGACTAGCGGAGCCTACCTTGAGCAGTTCTTC.